This TCR beta chain is from a study of T cell repertoires in aging, cancer and after chemotherapy. The study's findings and limits: Across the chemotherapy interval, each cancer cohort showed higher median generation probability, suggesting thymic rebound. Healthy donors lost TCR diversity with age mainly through richness, cancer patients through richness and evenness.

Germline V gives CDR1 WSHSY, CDR2 SAAADI. The CDR3 is made up of 15 amino acids. The V end lost 4 bases, the J end lost 0 bases, and 7 bases lay between the germline ends. The template was genomic DNA from peripheral blood, not RNA. Rearranged V-D-J TRB sequences were amplified with a mixed TRB-A/B primer pool. TCRdb re-called the multiplex PCR reads with MiXCR, one entry per CDR3 protein. The sample lists about 12,000 distinct CDR3 sequences; about 31% were seen once. The sample holds a few counts of this clonotype. Its antigen is currently unknown. This clonotype was sampled from a human donor in good health. The donor label of this sample is uncertain. The chain links TRBV10-2 to TRBJ2-6; D unresolved. Sequenced: blood. CDR3 in amino acids: CASSGLVSGANVLTF. The DNA of the CDR3 is TGCGCCAGCAGTGGACTCGTCTCTGGGGCCAACGTCCTGACTTTC.